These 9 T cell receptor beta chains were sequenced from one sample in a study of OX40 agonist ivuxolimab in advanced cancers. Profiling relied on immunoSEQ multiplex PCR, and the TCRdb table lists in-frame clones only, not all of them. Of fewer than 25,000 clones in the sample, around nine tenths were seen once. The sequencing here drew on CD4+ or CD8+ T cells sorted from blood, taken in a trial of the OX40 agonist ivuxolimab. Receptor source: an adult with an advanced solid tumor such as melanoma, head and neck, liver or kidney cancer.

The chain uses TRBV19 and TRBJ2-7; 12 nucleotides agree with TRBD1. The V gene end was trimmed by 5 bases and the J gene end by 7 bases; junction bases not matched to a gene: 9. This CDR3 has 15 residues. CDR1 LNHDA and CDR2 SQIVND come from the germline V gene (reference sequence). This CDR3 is CASSPWGQGAAEQYF. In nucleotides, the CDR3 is TGTGCCAGTAGTCCCTGGGGACAGGGGGCTGCGGAGCAGTACTTC.

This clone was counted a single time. The CDR3 loop reads CASSVDGTLNQPQHF. Here the CDR3 DNA reads TGTGCCAGCAGCGTAGACGGGACACTTAATCAGCCCCAGCATTTT. The gene calls are TRBV9 and TRBJ1-5; TRBD1 is a possible D gene (6 bases). This CDR3 comprises 15 residues. The germline gives CDR1 SGDLS, CDR2 YYNGEE. V shed 0 bases and J shed 4 bases, with 11 bases lying between them.

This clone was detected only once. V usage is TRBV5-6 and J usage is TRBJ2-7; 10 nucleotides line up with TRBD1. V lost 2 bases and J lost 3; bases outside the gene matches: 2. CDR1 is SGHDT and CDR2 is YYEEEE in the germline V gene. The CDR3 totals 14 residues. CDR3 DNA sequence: TGTGCCAGCAGCTTCCGGGACAGGGGCTACGAGCAGTACTTC. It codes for CASSFRDRGYEQYF. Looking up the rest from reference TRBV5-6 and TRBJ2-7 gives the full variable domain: DAGVTQSPTHLIKTRGQQVTLRCSPKSGHDTVSWYQQALGQGPQFIFQYYEEEERQRGNFPDRFSGHQFPNYSSELNVNALLLGDSALYLCASSFRDRGYEQYFGPGTRLTVT.

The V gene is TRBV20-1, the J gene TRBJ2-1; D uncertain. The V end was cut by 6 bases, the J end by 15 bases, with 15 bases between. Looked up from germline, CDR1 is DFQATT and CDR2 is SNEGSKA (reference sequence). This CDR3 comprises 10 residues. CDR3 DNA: TGCAGTGCCGCGACCCCCGCACTGTTCTTC. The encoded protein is CSAATPALFF.

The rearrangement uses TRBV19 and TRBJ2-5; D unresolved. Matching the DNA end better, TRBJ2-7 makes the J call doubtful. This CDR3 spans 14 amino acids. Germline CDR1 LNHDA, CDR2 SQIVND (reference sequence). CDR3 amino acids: CASSIRAGGNEQYF. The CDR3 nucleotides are TGTGCCAGTAGTATTAGGGCAGGTGGTAACGAGCAGTACTTC.

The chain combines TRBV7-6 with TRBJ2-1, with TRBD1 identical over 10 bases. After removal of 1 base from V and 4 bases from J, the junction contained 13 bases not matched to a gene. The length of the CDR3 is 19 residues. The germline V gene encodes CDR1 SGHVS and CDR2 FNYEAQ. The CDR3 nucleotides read TGTGCCAGCAGCTTAGGGTCCCGGGACAGGGGAGGGTGGTACAATGAGCAGTTCTTC. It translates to CASSLGSRDRGGWYNEQFF.

The CDR3 DNA reads TGTGCCAGCAGTTTACATGGGGCCGCGGGGAATGGCTACACCTTC. Its protein product is CASSLHGAAGNGYTF. The V call is TRBV27, the J call TRBJ1-2; the D gene is possibly TRBD1 (5 bases). Germline assignment: CDR1 MNHEY and CDR2 SMNVEV (reference sequence). The CDR3 is made up of 15 amino acids. The germline V and J ends were trimmed by 2 bases and 6 bases, with 16 bases remaining between them.

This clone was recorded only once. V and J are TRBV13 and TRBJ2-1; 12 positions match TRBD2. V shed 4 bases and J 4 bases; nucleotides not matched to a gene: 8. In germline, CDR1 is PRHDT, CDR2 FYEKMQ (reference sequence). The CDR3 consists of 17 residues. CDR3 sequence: CASSSRLAGDVYNEQFF. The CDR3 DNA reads TGTGCCAGCAGCTCCCGACTAGCGGGAGATGTATACAATGAGCAGTTCTTC. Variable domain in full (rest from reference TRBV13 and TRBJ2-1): AAGVIQSPRHLIKEKRETATLKCYPIPRHDTVYWYQQGPGQDPQFLISFYEKMQSDKGSIPDRFSAQQFSDYHSELNMSSLELGDSALYFCASSSRLAGDVYNEQFFGPGTRLTVL.

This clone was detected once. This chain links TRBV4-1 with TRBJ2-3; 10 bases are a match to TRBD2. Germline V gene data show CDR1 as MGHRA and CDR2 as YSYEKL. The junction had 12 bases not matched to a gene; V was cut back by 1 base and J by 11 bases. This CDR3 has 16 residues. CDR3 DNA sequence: TGCGCCAGCAGCCAAGGATTCGGACTAGCGGAGCACATGCAGTATTTT. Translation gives CASSQGFGLAEHMQYF.